This entry lists 5 T cell receptor beta chains sequenced from one sample in a study of low-dose radiotherapy and immunotherapy resistance in tumors. Indicated time point: after trial treatment. The sample's treatment: LDRT plus nivolumab, ipilimumab, low-dose cyclophosphamide and aspirin (RACIN trial). Alpha- and beta-chain coverage of first-strand cDNA came from TRAV- and TRBV-specific primers. Amplification of TCRs used a constant-region primer and V-primer adapter for roughly 18 PCR cycles. MiXCR, run by TCRdb on the reads, gives a single entry per CDR3 protein. The sample shows approximately 91,000 distinct CDR3 sequences, 20% to 25% of them seen only once. The sample consisted of PBMCs, taken after low-dose radiotherapy plus immunotherapy. All receptors derive from a female donor with ovarian cancer.

Comments on this clonotype: This likely stems from a read error, as it lies one base from a far larger clone. This rearrangement joins TRBV6-5 to TRBJ1-1, with TRBD1 matching 7 bases. The germline gives CDR1 MNHEY, CDR2 SVGAGI. V gave up 5 bases and J gave up 0 bases; unmatched junction bases: 15. The CDR3 is 18 residues long. CDR3 bases: TGTGCCAGCAGTCCCCCCGGACAGGTGGGGGCATTGAACACTGAAGCTTTCTTT. This translates into CASSPPGQVGALNTEAFF.

This clonotype has a count of ten or more. The V and J genes are TRBV5-4 and TRBJ2-5; the D gene could be TRBD1 or TRBD2 (6 bases each). Germline CDR1 reads SGHNT; CDR2 reads YYREEE (reference sequence). This CDR3 spans 13 amino acids. With 3 bases removed from V and 6 bases from J, the gap between germline ends came to 12 bases. The CDR3 protein is CASSWRGDQTQYF. Here the CDR3 DNA reads TGTGCCAGCAGCTGGAGGGGGGACCAGACCCAGTACTTC.

Turning to this clonotype: A far bigger clonotype differs at one base, so this is likely a read error. CDR3 nucleotide sequence: TGTCCCAGCAGTTTATATATCTACAATGAGCAGTTCTTC. Protein sequence: CPSSLYIYNEQFF. The chain uses TRBV28 and TRBJ2-1, with no clear D. Germline V gene lookup returns CDR1 MDHEN and CDR2 SYDVKM. There are 13 residues in the CDR3. Full variable domain (remainder filled in from reference TRBV28 and TRBJ2-1): DVKVTQSSRYLVKRTGEKVFLECVQDMDHENMFWYRQDPGLGLRLIYFSYDVKMKEKGDIPEGYSVSREKKERFSLILESASTNQTSMYLCPSSLYIYNEQFFGPGTRLTVL.

This clonotype was observed many times. The rearrangement joins TRBV19 to TRBJ2-2; no clear D gene. Trimming shortened V by 6 bases and J by 6 bases, and 5 bases separated the two germline ends. This CDR3 spans 11 amino acids. CDR1 and CDR2 from the germline V gene are LNHDA and SQIVND (reference sequence). CDR3 amino acids: CASSMSGELFF. The CDR3 region has the DNA TGTGCCAGTAGCATGTCCGGGGAGCTGTTTTTT. Together with reference TRBV19 and TRBJ2-2, the CDR3 gives the full variable domain: DGGITQSPKYLFRKEGQNVTLSCEQNLNHDAMYWYRQDPGQGLRLIYYSQIVNDFQKGDIAEGYSVSREKKESFPLTVTSAQKNPTAFYLCASSMSGELFFGEGSRLTVL.

To note about this clonotype: A much larger clone sits a single nucleotide away, making a read error possible. J is TRBJ2-1 and V is TRBV7-9, with 11 bases aligning to TRBD2. The V gene's germline CDR1 is SEHNR and CDR2 FQNEAQ (reference sequence). CDR3 length: 16 amino acids. DNA for the CDR3: TGTGCCAGCGGCTTATTCTTAGCGGGAGGGTTCAATGAGCAGTTCTTC. Translated: CASGLFLAGGFNEQFF.